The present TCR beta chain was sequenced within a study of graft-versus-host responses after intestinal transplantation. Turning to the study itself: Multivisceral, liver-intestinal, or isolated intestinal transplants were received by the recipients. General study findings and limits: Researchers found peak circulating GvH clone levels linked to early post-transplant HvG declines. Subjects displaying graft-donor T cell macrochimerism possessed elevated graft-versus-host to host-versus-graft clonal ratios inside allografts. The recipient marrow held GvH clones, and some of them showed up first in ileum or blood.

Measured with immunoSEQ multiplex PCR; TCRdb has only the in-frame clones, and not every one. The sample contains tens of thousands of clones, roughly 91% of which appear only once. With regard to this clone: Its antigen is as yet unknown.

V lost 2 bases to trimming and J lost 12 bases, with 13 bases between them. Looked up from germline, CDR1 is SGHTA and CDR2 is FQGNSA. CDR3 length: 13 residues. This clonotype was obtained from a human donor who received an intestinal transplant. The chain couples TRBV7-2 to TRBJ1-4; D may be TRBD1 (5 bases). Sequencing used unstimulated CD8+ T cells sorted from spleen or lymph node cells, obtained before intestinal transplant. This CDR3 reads CASSLPGVDQLFF. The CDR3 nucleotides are TGTGCCAGCAGCTTACCGGGGGTCGATCAACTGTTTTTT.